These 5 T cell receptor beta chains were sequenced from one sample in a study of blood T cell repertoires in COVID-19. The protocol was immunoSEQ multiplex PCR, while the TCRdb copy is restricted to in-frame clones and leaves out a portion. The sample includes about 280,000 clones, roughly 80% of them seen just once. Sequencing was performed on PBMCs or T cells enriched from blood (not recorded which). The receptors originated from a man in his forties who had been exposed to COVID-19.

In this sample, this clone turned up once. The chain links TRBV27 to TRBJ1-2; 7 bases agree with TRBD1. The J segment lost 4 bases and the V segment lost 2 bases, leaving 7 bases of the junction unmatched. This CDR3 comprises 15 residues. Germline lookup yields CDR1 MNHEY and CDR2 SMNVEV (reference sequence). CDR3 in amino acids: CASSLVSTGSYGYTF. In nucleotides, the CDR3 is TGTGCCAGCAGTTTAGTCTCGACAGGGAGCTATGGCTACACCTTC.

This clone is a singleton in its sample. The CDR3 spells CASSLTARDTEAFF. CDR3 coding DNA: TGTGCCAGCAGTCTGACAGCCCGGGACACTGAAGCTTTCTTT. The chain carries TRBV27 and TRBJ1-1, with TRBD1 as a possible D gene (5 bases). The germline gives CDR1 MNHEY, CDR2 SMNVEV (reference sequence). CDR3 length: 14 residues. Trimming pared 5 bases from V and 3 bases from J, leaving 13 bases between.

Only one count was recorded for this clone. The chain has TRBV18 and TRBJ1-5; TRBD1 aligns across 7 bases. The CDR3 consists of 13 residues. The germline V gene encodes CDR1 KGHSH and CDR2 LQKENI. After removal of 8 bases from V and 4 bases from J, the junction contained 5 bases not matched to a gene. The CDR3, as DNA: TGTGCCAGCAGACAGGGCTTTAATCAGCCCCAGCATTTT. Its translation is CASRQGFNQPQHF.

The CDR3 is CASSQGGSYRETQYF. The CDR3 DNA reads TGTGCCAGCAGCCAAGGCGGTAGCTACAGGGAGACCCAGTACTTC. The rearrangement links TRBV7-9 to TRBJ2-5, with D possibly matching TRBD1 (5 bases). Germline lookup yields CDR1 SEHNR and CDR2 FQNEAQ (reference sequence). V lost 5 bases and J lost 5, with 18 bases in between. This CDR3 has 15 amino acids.

J is TRBJ2-1 and V is TRBV14; D perhaps matches TRBD2 (6 bases). Per the germline V gene, CDR1 is SGHDN and CDR2 is FVKESK. Trimming left V 8 bases short and J 8 bases short, with 16 bases between. The CDR3 totals 13 residues. CDR3 sequence: CASGFTWRDEQFF. The CDR3 DNA reads TGTGCCAGCGGCTTCACGTGGAGGGATGAGCAGTTCTTC. The variable domain in full, completed from reference TRBV14 and TRBJ2-1, reads EAGVTQFPSHSVIEKGQTVTLRCDPISGHDNLYWYRRVMGKEIKFLLHFVKESKQDESGMPNNRFLAERTGGTYSTLKVQPAELEDSGVYFCASGFTWRDEQFFGPGTRLTVL.